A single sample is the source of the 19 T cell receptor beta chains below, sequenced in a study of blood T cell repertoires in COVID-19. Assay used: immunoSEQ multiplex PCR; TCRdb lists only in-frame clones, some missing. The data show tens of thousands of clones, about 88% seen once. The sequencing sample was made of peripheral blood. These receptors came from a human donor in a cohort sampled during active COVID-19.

The CDR3 region is CASRRKEGLLWLEAFF. The DNA of the CDR3 is TGTGCCAGCCGGAGGAAGGAGGGACTGCTTTGGCTTGAAGCTTTCTTT. The rearrangement joins TRBV28 to TRBJ1-1; maybe TRBD1 (5 bases). Germline values: CDR1 MDHEN, CDR2 SYDVKM. V lost 8 bases and J lost 7, with 26 bases in between. The CDR3 loop spans 16 amino acids.

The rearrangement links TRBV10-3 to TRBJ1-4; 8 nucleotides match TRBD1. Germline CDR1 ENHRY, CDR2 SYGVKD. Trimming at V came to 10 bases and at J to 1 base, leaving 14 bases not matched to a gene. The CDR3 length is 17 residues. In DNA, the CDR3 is TGTGCCACCAGGGACAGGAAGGTTTACGGAACTAATGAAAAACTGTTTTTT. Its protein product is CATRDRKVYGTNEKLFF.

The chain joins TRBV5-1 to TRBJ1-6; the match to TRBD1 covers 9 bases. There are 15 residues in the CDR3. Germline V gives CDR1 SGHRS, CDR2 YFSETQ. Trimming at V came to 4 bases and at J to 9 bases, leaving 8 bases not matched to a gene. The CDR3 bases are TGCGCCAGCAGCACCGGACAGGGGCAGCTTTCACCCCTCCACTTT. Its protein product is CASSTGQGQLSPLHF.

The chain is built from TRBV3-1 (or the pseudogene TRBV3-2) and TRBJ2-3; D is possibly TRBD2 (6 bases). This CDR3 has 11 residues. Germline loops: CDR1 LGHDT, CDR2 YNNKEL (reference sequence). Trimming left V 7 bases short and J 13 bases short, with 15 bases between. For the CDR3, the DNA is TGTGCCAGCACCTCCGGGACTCTAGAGTATTTT. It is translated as CASTSGTLEYF.

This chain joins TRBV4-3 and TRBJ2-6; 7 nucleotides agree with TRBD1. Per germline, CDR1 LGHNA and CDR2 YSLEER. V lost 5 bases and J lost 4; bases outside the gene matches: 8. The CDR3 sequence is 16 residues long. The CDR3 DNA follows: TGCGCCAGCAGCGACTGGGACAGCCTCGGGGCCAACGTCCTGACTTTC. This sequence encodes CASSDWDSLGANVLTF.

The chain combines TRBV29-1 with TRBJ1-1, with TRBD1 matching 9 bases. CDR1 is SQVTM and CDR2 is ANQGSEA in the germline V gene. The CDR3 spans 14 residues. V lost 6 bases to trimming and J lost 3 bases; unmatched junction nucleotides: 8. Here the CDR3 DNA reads TGCAGCGTCCACCCGACAGGGGGGTACACTGAAGCTTTCTTT. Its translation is CSVHPTGGYTEAFF. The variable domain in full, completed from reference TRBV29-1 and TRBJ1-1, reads SAVISQKPSRDICQRGTSLTIQCQVDSQVTMMFWYRQQPGQSLTLIATANQGSEATYESGFVIDKFPISRPNLTFSTLTVSNMSPEDSSIYLCSVHPTGGYTEAFFGQGTRLTVV.

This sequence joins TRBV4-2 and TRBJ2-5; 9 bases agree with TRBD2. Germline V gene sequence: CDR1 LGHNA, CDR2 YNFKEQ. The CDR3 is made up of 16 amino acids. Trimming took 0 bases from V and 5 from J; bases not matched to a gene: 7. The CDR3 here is CASSQEASGVEETQYF. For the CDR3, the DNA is TGTGCCAGCAGCCAAGAGGCTAGCGGGGTTGAGGAGACCCAGTACTTC.

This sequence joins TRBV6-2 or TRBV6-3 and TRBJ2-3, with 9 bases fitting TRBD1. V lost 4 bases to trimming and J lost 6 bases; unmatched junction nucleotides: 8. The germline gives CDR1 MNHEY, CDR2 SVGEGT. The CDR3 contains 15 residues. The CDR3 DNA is TGTGCCAGCAGTTCAAGGGACAGGGCCTTCGATACGCAGTATTTT. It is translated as CASSSRDRAFDTQYF.

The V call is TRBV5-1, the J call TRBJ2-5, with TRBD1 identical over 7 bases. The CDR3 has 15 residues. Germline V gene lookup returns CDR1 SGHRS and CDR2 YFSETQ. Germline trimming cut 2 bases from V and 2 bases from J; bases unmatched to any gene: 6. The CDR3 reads CASSFTRQGQETQYF. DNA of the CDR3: TGCGCCAGCAGCTTCACGCGACAGGGACAAGAGACCCAGTACTTC.

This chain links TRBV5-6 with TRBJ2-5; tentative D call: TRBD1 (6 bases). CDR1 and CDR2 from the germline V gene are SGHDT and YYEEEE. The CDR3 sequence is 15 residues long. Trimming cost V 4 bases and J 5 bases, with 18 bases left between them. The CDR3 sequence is CASSPPTGSDETQYF. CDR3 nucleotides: TGTGCCAGCAGCCCTCCTACAGGGAGCGACGAGACCCAGTACTTC.

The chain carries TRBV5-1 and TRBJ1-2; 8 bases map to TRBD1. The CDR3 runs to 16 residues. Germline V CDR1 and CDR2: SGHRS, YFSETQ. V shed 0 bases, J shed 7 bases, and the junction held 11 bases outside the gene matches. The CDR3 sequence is CASSLEGRGLEIGYTF. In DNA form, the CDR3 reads TGCGCCAGCAGCTTGGAGGGCAGGGGGCTTGAGATTGGCTACACCTTC.

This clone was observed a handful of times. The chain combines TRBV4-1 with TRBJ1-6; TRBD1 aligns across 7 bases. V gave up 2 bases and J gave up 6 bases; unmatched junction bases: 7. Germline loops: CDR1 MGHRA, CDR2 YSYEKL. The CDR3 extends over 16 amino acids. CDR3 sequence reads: CASSQQRGLVNSPLHF. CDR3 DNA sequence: TGCGCCAGCAGCCAACAAAGGGGGCTGGTTAATTCACCCCTCCACTTT.

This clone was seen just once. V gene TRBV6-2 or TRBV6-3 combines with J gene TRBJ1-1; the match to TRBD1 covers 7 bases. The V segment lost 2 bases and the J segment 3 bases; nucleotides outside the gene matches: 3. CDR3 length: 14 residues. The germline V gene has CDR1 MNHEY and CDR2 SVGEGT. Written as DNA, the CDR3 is TGTGCCAGCAGTTACGGGCAGGGGGACACTGAAGCTTTCTTT. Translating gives CASSYGQGDTEAFF.

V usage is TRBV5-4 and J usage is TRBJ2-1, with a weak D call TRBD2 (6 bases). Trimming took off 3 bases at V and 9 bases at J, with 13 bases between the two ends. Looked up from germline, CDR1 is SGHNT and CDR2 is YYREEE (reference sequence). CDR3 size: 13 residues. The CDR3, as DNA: TGTGCCAGCAGCTCCGGGGTAGCGGTTGAGCAGTTCTTC. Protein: CASSSGVAVEQFF.

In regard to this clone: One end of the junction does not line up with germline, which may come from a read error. CDR3 nucleotides: TGTGCCAGCAGTGCCGGGACTAGCGTAGAGGCCCAGTACTTC. Translating it yields CASSAGTSVEAQYF. This chain connects TRBV9 to TRBJ2-5, with 10 bases fitting TRBD2. The length of the CDR3 is 14 residues. Germline CDR1 reads SGDLS; CDR2 reads YYNGEE.

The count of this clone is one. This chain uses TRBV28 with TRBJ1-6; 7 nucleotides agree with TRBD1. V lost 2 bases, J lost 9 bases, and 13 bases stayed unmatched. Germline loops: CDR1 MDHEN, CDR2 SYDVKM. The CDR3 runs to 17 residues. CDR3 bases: TGTGCCAGCAGTTTACCTACCGGGACAGTGAAGCGTTCACCCCTCCACTTT. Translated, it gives CASSLPTGTVKRSPLHF.

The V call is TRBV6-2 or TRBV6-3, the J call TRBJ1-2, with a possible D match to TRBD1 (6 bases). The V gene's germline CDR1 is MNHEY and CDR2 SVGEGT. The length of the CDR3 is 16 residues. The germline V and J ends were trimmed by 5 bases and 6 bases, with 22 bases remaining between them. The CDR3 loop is CASSLEGGAFGDGYTF. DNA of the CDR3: TGTGCCAGCAGTCTCGAGGGGGGGGCGTTTGGTGATGGCTACACCTTC.

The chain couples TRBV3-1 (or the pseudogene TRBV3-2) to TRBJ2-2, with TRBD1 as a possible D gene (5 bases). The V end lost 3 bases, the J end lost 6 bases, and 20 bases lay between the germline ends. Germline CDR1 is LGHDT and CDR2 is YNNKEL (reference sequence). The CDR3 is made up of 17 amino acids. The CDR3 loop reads CASSHSPGQGLAGELFF. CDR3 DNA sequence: TGTGCCAGCAGCCACTCCCCAGGGCAGGGCTTGGCCGGGGAGCTGTTTTTT.

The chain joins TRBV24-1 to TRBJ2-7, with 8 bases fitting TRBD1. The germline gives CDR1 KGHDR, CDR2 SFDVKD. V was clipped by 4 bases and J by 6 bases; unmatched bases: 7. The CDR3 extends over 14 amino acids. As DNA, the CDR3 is TGTGCCACCAGTGACCAGACAGGGGTGGGCGAGCAGTACTTC. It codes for CATSDQTGVGEQYF.